This T cell receptor (beta chain) was obtained from a study of long-term antiretroviral therapy in people with HIV. Remarks on this clone: Its antigen is not known.

They ran version v3.0 of the immunoSEQ assay at survey level. Produced via immunoSEQ multiplex PCR; TCRdb's table is partial and in-frame only. Here the sample spans roughly 28,000 clones, 88% being singletons. From each donor, at least one pre-ART PBMC sample and at least two post-ART PBMC samples were obtained. Held in samples before DNA extraction were 1-10 million cryopreserved PBMC. The study, taken as a whole, reports: Clonal populations expanded prior to ART predominated within the repertoire at all time points. Repertoires with HIV possessed tighter CDR3 length spans than those of controls.

V lost 1 base, J lost 6 bases, and 29 bases lay in between. This CDR3 spans 20 amino acids. Germline CDR1 SGHVS, CDR2 FNYEAQ. The sequence came from a woman aged 18-30 years with HIV. The chain carries TRBV7-6 and TRBJ2-3; D is perhaps TRBD2 (7 bases). The starting material was unsorted PBMCs, obtained 0.5 years after starting antiretroviral therapy. In DNA, the CDR3 is TGTGCCAGCAGCTTAGTAGGGAGGGGGATTCTGGGCCCGGGGCAGGATACGCAGTATTTT. This sequence encodes CASSLVGRGILGPGQDTQYF.